This TCR beta chain was sequenced in a study of STAT5B mutations in CD4+ large granular lymphocyte leukemia. Worth noting for this clone: Its matching antigen is unknown.

Only in-frame clones appear in the TCRdb table, and some are missing; sequencing was by immunoSEQ multiplex PCR. The sample includes around 38,000 clones, 70% to 90% of them seen just once. Study findings and constraints: CD4-sorted patient repertoires seemed more clonal than healthy CD4+ repertoires. No patients shared main leukemic clonotypes, though around 25% appeared at low frequency elsewhere.

Germline loops: CDR1 LNHNV, CDR2 YYDKDF (reference sequence). CDR3 size: 17 residues. V lost 3 bases to trimming and J lost 2 bases; unmatched junction nucleotides: 10. Buffy coats from healthy blood donors served as controls. Source material: CD4+ T cells from blood buffy coats. The sequence came from a human donor in good health. This sequence joins TRBV15 and TRBJ2-3; 8 nucleotides agree with TRBD2. The chain's CDR3 is CATSSRGGYETTDTQYF. CDR3 in DNA: TGTGCCACCAGCAGTCGGGGGGGCTACGAGACCACAGATACGCAGTATTTT.